Listed here are 15 T cell receptor beta chains from one sample, sequenced in a study of early stage breast cancer tumors. Generated by immunoSEQ multiplex PCR, the TCRdb table keeps only in-frame clones and is missing some. This sample has more than 20,000 clones; more than 75% occur once, and the top ten carry around 30%. The sequenced sample consisted of blood. These receptors all stem from a person in their 60s with breast cancer.

J is TRBJ2-5 and V is TRBV7-9, with TRBD2 as a possible D gene (7 bases). In germline, CDR1 is SEHNR, CDR2 FQNEAQ (reference sequence). Trimming stripped 1 base from V and 0 bases from J, with 15 bases between. CDR3 length: 17 residues. CDR3 sequence reads: CASSLEGGFQNQETQYF. DNA for the CDR3: TGTGCCAGCAGCTTAGAGGGGGGGTTCCAAAACCAAGAGACCCAGTACTTC.

The chain employs TRBV6-1 and TRBJ2-5; 7 nucleotides align to TRBD1. Germline trimming cut 4 bases from V and 5 bases from J; bases unmatched to any gene: 7. Germline CDR1 is MNHNS and CDR2 is SASEGT. The CDR3 is 14 residues long. CDR3 sequence (DNA): TGTGCCAGCAGTGTATTACAGGGGAAGGAGACCCAGTACTTC. This codes for CASSVLQGKETQYF.

This clone was picked up a small number of times. V gene TRBV25-1 combines with J gene TRBJ1-2; the D gene is possibly TRBD1 (6 bases). Germline CDR1 MGHDK, CDR2 SYGVNS. Deletions cut 3 bases from V and 3 bases from J, with 11 bases between. The CDR3 runs 14 residues. The CDR3 region has the DNA TGTGCCAGCAGTGATCAAGGGGGGTACTATGGCTACACCTTC. Its protein is CASSDQGGYYGYTF.

CDR3 coding DNA: TGTGCCAGCAGCAAAGGGGACAGGGGGCTCCCAGGCAACGTCCTGACTTTC. Its protein is CASSKGDRGLPGNVLTF. The chain carries TRBV21-1 and TRBJ2-6; the table assigns TRBD1, which was not confirmed against the DNA. TRBV21-1 is annotated as a pseudogene. The CDR3 has 17 amino acids.

The chain uses TRBV30 and TRBJ1-2, with no clear D. Germline V gives CDR1 GTSNPN, CDR2 SVGIG (reference sequence). This CDR3 is built from 13 residues. Trimming shortened V by 2 bases and J by 0 bases, and 7 bases separated the two germline ends. CDR3 nucleotides: TGTGCCTGGAGTCCCGGCTCTAACTATGGCTACACCTTC. Amino acids: CAWSPGSNYGYTF.

The chain employs TRBV18 and TRBJ1-3; D is ambiguous. CDR1 KGHSH and CDR2 LQKENI come from the germline V gene. The CDR3 length is 14 residues. V was trimmed by 0 bases and J by 2 bases, leaving 5 bases between them. CDR3 in amino acids: CASSPPGTGNTIYF. CDR3 nucleotides: TGTGCCAGCTCACCACCAGGGACTGGAAACACCATATATTTT.

This chain links TRBV11-2 with TRBJ2-3; D unresolved. Trimming shortened V by 4 bases and J by 3 bases, and 17 bases separated the two germline ends. The germline gives CDR1 SGHAT, CDR2 FQNNGV. The CDR3 length is 16 residues. For the CDR3, the DNA is TGTGCCAGCAGCTCAATAACCCGTGGGTGGACAGATACGCAGTATTTT. This translates into CASSSITRGWTDTQYF.

The gene calls are TRBV7-2 and TRBJ1-3, with no clear D. This CDR3 is built from 16 residues. V was shortened by 5 bases and J by 2 bases, with 16 bases between the two germline ends. Germline V CDR1 and CDR2: SGHTA, FQGNSA. The CDR3 protein is CASSPVTGLTGNTIYF. DNA of the CDR3: TGTGCCAGCAGCCCCGTCACCGGGCTCACTGGAAACACCATATATTTT.

This clone appeared a single time. The rearrangement uses TRBV29-1 and TRBJ2-5, with 8 positions matching TRBD2. TRBJ2-7 explains the end of the DNA better; the J call may be wrong. The CDR3 is 13 amino acids. Germline values: CDR1 SQVTM, CDR2 ANQGSEA. The DNA for the CDR3 is TGCAGCGTTCGGGAGGGGGGGGCCTACGAGCAGTACTTC. Translated: CSVREGGAYEQYF.

This chain uses TRBV27 with TRBJ1-4, with 9 positions matching TRBD1. The germline CDR1 and CDR2 sequences are MNHEY and SMNVEV (reference sequence). The junction had 4 bases not matched to a gene; V was cut back by 6 bases and J by 8 bases. The CDR3 covers 13 residues. In DNA form, the CDR3 reads TGTGCCAGCAGCCTACAGGGGGCCGAAAAACTGTTTTTT. Amino acid sequence: CASSLQGAEKLFF.

The chain recombines TRBV25-1 with TRBJ2-7; a possible D gene is TRBD2 (6 bases). The germline V gene has CDR1 MGHDK and CDR2 SYGVNS. This CDR3 is 16 amino acids long. V lost 5 bases and J 4 bases, leaving 21 bases between the germline ends. The CDR3 loop is CASSPERVGGKYEQYF. The CDR3 nucleotides read TGTGCCAGCAGTCCCGAAAGGGTAGGAGGGAAATACGAGCAGTACTTC.

This clone showed up just a few times. V usage is TRBV9 and J usage is TRBJ2-7, with D possibly being TRBD1 (6 bases). Looked up from germline, CDR1 is SGDLS and CDR2 is YYNGEE. V dropped 3 bases and J dropped 3 bases, with 10 bases sitting between them. The CDR3 loop spans 13 amino acids. The CDR3 coding sequence is TGTGCCAGCAGCGAGGGACAAGGCTACGAGCAGTACTTC. Translating it yields CASSEGQGYEQYF.

This clone was observed once. The J gene is TRBJ1-1, the V gene TRBV18, with a tentative D call TRBD1 (5 bases). The CDR3 runs to 15 residues. V lost 2 bases and J 4 bases, leaving 14 bases between the germline ends. From germline, CDR1 is KGHSH and CDR2 LQKENI. For the CDR3, the DNA is TGTGCCAGCTCACCAGTCGTTGGGGGGGGCACTGAAGCTTTCTTT. Translated: CASSPVVGGGTEAFF.

The chain couples TRBV5-6 to TRBJ2-1; no definite D call. Germline V gene lookup returns CDR1 SGHDT and CDR2 YYEEEE. V was pared by 3 bases and J by 2 bases, with 0 bases between. There are 11 residues in the CDR3. The CDR3 DNA reads TGTGCCAGCAGCTCCTACAATGAGCAGTTCTTC. Protein: CASSSYNEQFF.

DNA for the CDR3: TGTGCCAGCAGCGTAGGTCGACAGGGGGAGATGGGCGAGCAGTACTTC. Protein: CASSVGRQGEMGEQYF. J is TRBJ2-7 and V is TRBV9, with TRBD1 identical over 9 bases. Germline V gene lookup returns CDR1 SGDLS and CDR2 YYNGEE. Trimming removed 0 bases from V and 6 bases from J; junction bases left unmatched: 10. This CDR3 has 16 amino acids.